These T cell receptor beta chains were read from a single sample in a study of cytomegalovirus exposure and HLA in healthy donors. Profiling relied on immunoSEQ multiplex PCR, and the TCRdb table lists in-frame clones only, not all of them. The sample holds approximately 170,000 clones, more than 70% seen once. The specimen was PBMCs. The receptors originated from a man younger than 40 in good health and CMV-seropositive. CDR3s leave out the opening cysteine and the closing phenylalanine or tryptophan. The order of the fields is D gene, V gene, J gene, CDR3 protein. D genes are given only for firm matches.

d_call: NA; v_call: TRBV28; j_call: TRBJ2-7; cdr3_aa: ASSSSGGFSYEQY
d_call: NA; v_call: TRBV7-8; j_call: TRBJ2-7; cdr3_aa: ASSLTQLADYEQY
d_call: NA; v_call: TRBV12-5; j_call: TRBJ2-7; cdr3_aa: ASGFPRGRPLSGQY
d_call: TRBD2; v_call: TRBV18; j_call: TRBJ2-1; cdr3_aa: ASSPPSGRTYNEQF
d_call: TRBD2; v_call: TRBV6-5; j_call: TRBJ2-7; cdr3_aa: ASGGEGAYEQY
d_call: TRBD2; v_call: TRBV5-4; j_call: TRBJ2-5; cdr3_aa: ASSSATTGGETQY
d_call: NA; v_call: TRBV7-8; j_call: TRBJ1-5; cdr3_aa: ASSLEFGAAQPQH
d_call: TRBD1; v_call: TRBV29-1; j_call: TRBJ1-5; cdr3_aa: SVADRGLDQPQH
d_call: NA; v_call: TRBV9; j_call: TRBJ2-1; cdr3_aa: ASCLGLSGYNEQF
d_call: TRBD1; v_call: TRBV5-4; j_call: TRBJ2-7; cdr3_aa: ASSLGGGQGAVEQY
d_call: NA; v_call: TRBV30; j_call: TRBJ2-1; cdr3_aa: AWSVTGSYNEQF